This T cell receptor beta chain stems from a study of early T cells in non-severe SARS-CoV-2 infection. This clonotype has just a few counts. This CDR3 has 14 amino acids. V was pared by 3 bases and J by 6 bases, with 6 bases of the junction left unmatched. Germline loops: CDR1 DFQATT, CDR2 SNEGSKA (reference sequence). Unique molecular identifier tags were affixed to discrete cDNA molecules. One entry per CDR3 protein, called by TCRdb with MiXCR from the 5' RACE reads. The repertoire holds 55,000 to 65,000 distinct CDR3 sequences, with about 10% as singletons. V and J are TRBV20-1 and TRBJ2-1; 9 nucleotides align to TRBD2. The TCR was taken from an adult who was a healthcare worker with PCR-confirmed SARS-CoV-2 infection or an uninfected control (not recorded which). The sequenced sample was whole blood. The CDR3 sequence is CSASPLAGRNEQFF. The DNA of the CDR3 is TGCAGTGCTAGCCCGCTAGCGGGACGCAATGAGCAGTTCTTC.